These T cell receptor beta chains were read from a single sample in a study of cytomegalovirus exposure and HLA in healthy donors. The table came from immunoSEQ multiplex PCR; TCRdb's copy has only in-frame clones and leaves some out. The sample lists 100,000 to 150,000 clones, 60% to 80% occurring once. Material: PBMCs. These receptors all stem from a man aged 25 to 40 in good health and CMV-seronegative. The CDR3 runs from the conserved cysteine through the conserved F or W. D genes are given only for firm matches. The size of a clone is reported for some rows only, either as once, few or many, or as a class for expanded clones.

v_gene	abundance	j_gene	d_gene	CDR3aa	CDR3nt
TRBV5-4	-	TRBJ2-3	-	CASSTYSPDTQYF	TGTGCCAGCAGCACCTACAGCCCAGATACGCAGTATTTT
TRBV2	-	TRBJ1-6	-	CASSEWGGSRDSPLHF	TGTGCCAGCAGTGAATGGGGGGGAAGTAGGGATTCACCCCTCCACTTT
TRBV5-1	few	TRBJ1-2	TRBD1	CASSPGDRLSYGYTF	TGCGCCAGCAGCCCGGGGGACAGATTAAGTTATGGCTACACCTTC
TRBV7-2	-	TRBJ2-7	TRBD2	CASSRTSGGREQYF	TGTGCCAGCAGCCGGACTAGCGGGGGTCGGGAGCAGTACTTC
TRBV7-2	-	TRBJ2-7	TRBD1	CASSLARDRAYEQYF	TGTGCCAGCAGCTTAGCGCGGGACAGGGCCTACGAGCAGTACTTC
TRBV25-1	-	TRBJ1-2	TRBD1	CASSAPGTGGYGYTF	TGTGCCAGCAGTGCCCCCGGGACAGGGGGTTATGGCTACACCTTC
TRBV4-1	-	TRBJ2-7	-	CASSQQQGSYEQYF	TGCGCCAGCAGCCAGCAACAGGGCTCCTACGAGCAGTACTTC
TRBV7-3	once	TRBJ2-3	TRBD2	CASSLKVVASGGIMASTDTQYF	TGTGCCAGCAGCTTAAAGGTGGTGGCTAGCGGGGGAATTATGGCTAGCACAGATACGCAGTATTTT
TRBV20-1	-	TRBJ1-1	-	CSARKNILAF	TGCAGTGCGCGGAAAAATATCCTTGCCTTT
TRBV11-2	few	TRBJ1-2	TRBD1	CASSSTGGSYGYTF	TGTGCCAGCAGCTCAACAGGGGGCAGCTATGGCTACACCTTC
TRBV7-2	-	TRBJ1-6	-	CASRNGQYNSPLHF	TGTGCCAGCAGAAACGGACAGTATAATTCACCCCTCCACTTT
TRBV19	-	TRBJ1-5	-	CASSTQGKGGKPQHF	TGTGCCAGTAGTACCCAGGGAAAAGGGGGAAAGCCCCAGCATTTT
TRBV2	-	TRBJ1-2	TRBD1	CASNGQGYGYTF	TGTGCCAGCAACGGACAGGGCTATGGCTACACCTTC
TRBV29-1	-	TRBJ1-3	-	CSVEDLSRLDGNTIYF	TGCAGCGTTGAAGATCTGAGCAGGTTGGATGGAAACACCATATATTTT
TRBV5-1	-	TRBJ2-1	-	CASSSKGGAGAPSYNEQFF	TGCGCCAGCAGCTCCAAGGGGGGGGCGGGGGCCCCCTCCTACAATGAGCAGTTCTTC
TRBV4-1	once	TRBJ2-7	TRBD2	CASSPPHLAGKGEQYF	TGCGCCAGCAGCCCCCCCCATCTAGCGGGGAAAGGGGAGCAGTACTTC